This paragraph covers one T cell receptor (beta chain) sequence. What it binds is unknown. TCR beta libraries were made by quantitative 5'-RACE with molecular barcodes. TCRdb reprocessed the 5' RACE reads via MiXCR and lists one record per CDR3 protein. Among about 330,000 distinct CDR3 sequences listed, 6.5% to 10% were seen once. The sample comes from a study of CD8 T cells in ankylosing spondylitis. V was pared by 8 bases and J by 4 bases, with 15 bases of the junction left unmatched. This CDR3 is 16 amino acids long. The germline V gene encodes CDR1 MNHNS and CDR2 SASEGT. Study-level points and caveats: Clones linked to the disease showed a CD8+ phenotype. They occurred at relatively low frequencies in peripheral blood. Some motif variants were previously reported in reactive arthritis synovial fluid and blood. It was reported that disease-linked clones were significantly enriched in matched ankylosing spondylitis synovial fluid. For ankylosing spondylitis blood, a TCR beta motif of seven to nine highly homologous variants appeared characteristic.

The origin of this receptor is a male donor with ankylosing spondylitis. The sequenced sample consisted of blood, either unsorted or a sorted T cell fraction (not recorded which). The chain uses TRBV6-1 and TRBJ2-5; 8 bases match TRBD1. The CDR3 sequence: CASGISGGTRPETQYF. The CDR3 nucleotides read TGTGCCAGCGGGATATCAGGGGGCACTCGGCCAGAGACCCAGTACTTC.